A selection of T cell receptor beta chains follows, all from one sample in a study of control samples from healthy donors and cancer patients. Measured with immunoSEQ multiplex PCR; TCRdb has only the in-frame clones, and not every one. The sample carries 70,000 to 75,000 clones, about 94% recorded once. Sequencing was carried out using blood. The receptors derive from a woman between 25 and 40 years old in good health. Each CDR3 is given with its conserved first and last residue.

CDR3: CASSEWGIYNYGYTF; V: TRBV25-1; length: 15; J: TRBJ1-2
CDR3: CASSLTDEQFF; V: TRBV7-3; length: 11; J: TRBJ2-1
CDR3: CASTDPDRVGETQYF; V: TRBV6-5; length: 15; J: TRBJ2-5
CDR3: CASSIRTGQETQYF; V: TRBV19; length: 14; J: TRBJ2-5
CDR3: CASSVSGEGNQPQHF; V: TRBV9; length: 15; J: TRBJ1-5
CDR3: CASSQGPGGLDTEAFF; V: TRBV4-1; length: 16; J: TRBJ1-1
CDR3: CASSEDRGQPQHF; V: TRBV6-1; length: 13; J: TRBJ1-5
CDR3: CASSLKAEHNSGNTIYF; V: TRBV7-9; length: 17; J: TRBJ1-3
CDR3: CASSLGWAASSPLHF; V: TRBV5-6; length: 15; J: TRBJ1-6
CDR3: CASSDRASNYGYTF; V: TRBV6-1; length: 14; J: TRBJ1-2
CDR3: CASSSSALPSALHF; V: TRBV5-1; length: 14; J: TRBJ1-6
CDR3: CASSLAADYGYTF; V: TRBV12-3/TRBV12-4; length: 13; J: TRBJ1-2
CDR3: CASSSSGQTYEQYF; V: TRBV7-2; length: 14; J: TRBJ2-7
CDR3: CASCLGMFCEKLFF; V: TRBV14; length: 14; J: TRBJ1-4
CDR3: CASSTRRDRGLTEAFF; V: TRBV9; length: 16; J: TRBJ1-1
CDR3: CASSLDQYSRGEDTEAFF; V: TRBV11-2; length: 18; J: TRBJ1-1
CDR3: CATSPADRLYEQYF; V: TRBV10-1; length: 14; J: TRBJ2-7
CDR3: CASSPPGDQLQHF; V: TRBV18; length: 13; J: TRBJ1-5
CDR3: CASSLVWLAGENTGELFF; V: TRBV5-4; length: 18; J: TRBJ2-2
CDR3: CASSEPFLNTIYF; V: TRBV10-2; length: 13; J: TRBJ1-3
CDR3: CAWSWGGGYTF; V: TRBV30; length: 11; J: TRBJ1-2
CDR3: CASSLWAGGWNGYTF; V: TRBV28; length: 15; J: TRBJ1-2
CDR3: CASSLEGGSPLHF; V: TRBV11-2; length: 13; J: TRBJ1-6